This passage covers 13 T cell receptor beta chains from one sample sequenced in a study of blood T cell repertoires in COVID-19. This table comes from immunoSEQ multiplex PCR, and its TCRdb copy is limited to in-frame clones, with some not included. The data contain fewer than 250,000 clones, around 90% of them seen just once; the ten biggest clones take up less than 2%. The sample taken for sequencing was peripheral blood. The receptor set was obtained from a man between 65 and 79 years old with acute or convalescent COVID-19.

CDR3 region: CASRSSLYGYTF. The CDR3 DNA reads as TGTGCCAGCAGGTCGAGCCTCTATGGCTACACCTTC. The genes are TRBV6-5 and TRBJ1-2; no reliable D call. Germline V gene lookup returns CDR1 MNHEY and CDR2 SVGAGI. V lost 6 bases, J lost 4 bases, and 9 bases lay in between. CDR3 length: 12 amino acids.

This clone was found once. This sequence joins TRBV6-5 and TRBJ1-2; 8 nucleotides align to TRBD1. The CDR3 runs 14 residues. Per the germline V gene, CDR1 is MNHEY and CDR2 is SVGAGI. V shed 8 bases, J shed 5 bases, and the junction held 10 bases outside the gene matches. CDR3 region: CASSTGTGLYGYTF. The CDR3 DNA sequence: TGTGCCAGCTCTACCGGGACAGGTCTTTATGGCTACACCTTC.

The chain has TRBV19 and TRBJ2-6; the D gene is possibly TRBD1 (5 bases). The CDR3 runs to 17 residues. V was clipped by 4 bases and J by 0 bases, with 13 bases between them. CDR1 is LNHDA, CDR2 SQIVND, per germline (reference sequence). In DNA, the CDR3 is TGTGCCAGTAGTACCTCCCACGACAGCTCTGGGGCCAACGTCCTGACTTTC. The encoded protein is CASSTSHDSSGANVLTF.

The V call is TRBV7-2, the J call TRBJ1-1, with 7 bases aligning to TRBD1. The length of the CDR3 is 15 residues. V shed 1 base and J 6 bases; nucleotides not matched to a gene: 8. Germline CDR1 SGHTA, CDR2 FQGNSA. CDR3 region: CASSLVQGGSSEAFF. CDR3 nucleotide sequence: TGTGCCAGCAGCTTAGTTCAAGGGGGCAGCTCTGAAGCTTTCTTT.

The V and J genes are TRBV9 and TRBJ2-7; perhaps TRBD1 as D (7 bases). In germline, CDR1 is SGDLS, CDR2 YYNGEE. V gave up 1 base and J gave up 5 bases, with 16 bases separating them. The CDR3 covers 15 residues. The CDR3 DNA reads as TGTGCCAGCAGCGTAAAAGAGGGCAGGGGGGACGAGCAGTACTTC. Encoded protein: CASSVKEGRGDEQYF.

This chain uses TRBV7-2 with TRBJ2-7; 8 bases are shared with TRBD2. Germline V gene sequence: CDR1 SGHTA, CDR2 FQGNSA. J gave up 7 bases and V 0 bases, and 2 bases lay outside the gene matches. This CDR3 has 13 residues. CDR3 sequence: CASSLAREGEQYF. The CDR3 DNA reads TGTGCCAGCAGCTTAGCCCGGGAGGGTGAGCAGTACTTC.

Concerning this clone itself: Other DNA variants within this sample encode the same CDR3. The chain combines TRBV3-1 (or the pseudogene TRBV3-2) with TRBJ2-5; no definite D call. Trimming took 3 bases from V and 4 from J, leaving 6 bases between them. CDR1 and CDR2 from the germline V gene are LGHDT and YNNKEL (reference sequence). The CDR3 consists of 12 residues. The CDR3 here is CASSHRGETQYF. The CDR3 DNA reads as TGTGCCAGCAGCCACAGAGGAGAGACCCAGTACTTC.

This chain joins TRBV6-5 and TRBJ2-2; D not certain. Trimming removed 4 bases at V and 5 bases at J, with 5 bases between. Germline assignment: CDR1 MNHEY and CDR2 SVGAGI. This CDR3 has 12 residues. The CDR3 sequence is CASSSLTGELFF. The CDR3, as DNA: TGTGCCAGCAGTTCTCTTACCGGGGAGCTGTTTTTT.

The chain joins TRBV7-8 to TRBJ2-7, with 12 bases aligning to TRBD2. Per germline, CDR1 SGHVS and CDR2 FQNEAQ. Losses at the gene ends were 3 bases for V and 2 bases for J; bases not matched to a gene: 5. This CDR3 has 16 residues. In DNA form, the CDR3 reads TGTGCCAGCAGCTTCACTCTAGCGGGAGGGACCTACGAGCAGTACTTC. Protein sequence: CASSFTLAGGTYEQYF.

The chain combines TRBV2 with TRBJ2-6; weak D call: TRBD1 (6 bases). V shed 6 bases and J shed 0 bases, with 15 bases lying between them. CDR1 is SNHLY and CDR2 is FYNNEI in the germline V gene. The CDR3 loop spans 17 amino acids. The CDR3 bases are TGTGCCAGCAGAGAACAGGGTTTCATCTCTGGGGCCAACGTCCTGACTTTC. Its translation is CASREQGFISGANVLTF.

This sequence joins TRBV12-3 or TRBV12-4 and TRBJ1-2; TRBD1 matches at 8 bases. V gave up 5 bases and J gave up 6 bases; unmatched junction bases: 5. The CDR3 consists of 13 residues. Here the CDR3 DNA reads TGTGCCAGCAGTCTGGACAGGGTGAATGGCTACACCTTC. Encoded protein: CASSLDRVNGYTF.

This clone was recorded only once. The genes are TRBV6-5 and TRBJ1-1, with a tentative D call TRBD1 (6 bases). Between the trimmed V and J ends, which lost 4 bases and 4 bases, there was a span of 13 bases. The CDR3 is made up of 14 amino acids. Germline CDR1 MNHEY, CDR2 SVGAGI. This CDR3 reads CASSFARGPTEAFF. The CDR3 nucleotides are TGTGCCAGCAGTTTCGCCAGGGGACCCACTGAAGCTTTCTTT.

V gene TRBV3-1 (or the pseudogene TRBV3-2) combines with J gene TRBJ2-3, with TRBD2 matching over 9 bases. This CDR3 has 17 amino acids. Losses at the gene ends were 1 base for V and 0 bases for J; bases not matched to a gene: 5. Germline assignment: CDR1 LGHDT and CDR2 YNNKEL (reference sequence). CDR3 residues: CASSQGGLALSTDTQYF. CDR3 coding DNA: TGTGCCAGCAGCCAAGGGGGACTAGCCTTAAGCACAGATACGCAGTATTTT.